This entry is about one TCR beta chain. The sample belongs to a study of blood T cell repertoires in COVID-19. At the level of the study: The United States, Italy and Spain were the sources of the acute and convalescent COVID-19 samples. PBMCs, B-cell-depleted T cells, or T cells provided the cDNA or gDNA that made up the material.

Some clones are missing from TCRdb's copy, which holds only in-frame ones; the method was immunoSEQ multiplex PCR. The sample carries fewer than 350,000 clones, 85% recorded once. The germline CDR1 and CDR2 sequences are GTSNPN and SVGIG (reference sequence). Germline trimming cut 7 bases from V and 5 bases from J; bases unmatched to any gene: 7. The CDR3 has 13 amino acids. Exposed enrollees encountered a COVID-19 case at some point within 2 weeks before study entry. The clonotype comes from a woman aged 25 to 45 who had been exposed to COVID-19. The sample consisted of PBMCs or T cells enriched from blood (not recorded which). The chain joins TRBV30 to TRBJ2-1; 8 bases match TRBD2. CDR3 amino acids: CALFSGDDNEQFF. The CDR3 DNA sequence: TGTGCCTTATTTAGCGGGGATGACAATGAGCAGTTCTTC. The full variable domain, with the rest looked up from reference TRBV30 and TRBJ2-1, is SQTIHQWPATLVQPVGSPLSLECTVEGTSNPNLYWYRQAAGRGLQLLFYSVGIGQISSEVPQNLSASRPQDRQFILSSKKLLLSDSGFYLCALFSGDDNEQFFGPGTRLTVL.